The 2 T cell receptor beta chains given below trace back to one sample, sequenced in a study of blood T cells in healthy people across ages (dated by TCRdb to between 2014 and 2016). The library was generated by 5' RACE. The sequencing machine was an Illumina HiSeq 2500. A second PCR of roughly 7 to 11 cycles was performed with a sample-barcoded 5' primer and a J-beta primer mix. TCRdb handled the public reads itself, with Q25 trimming in fastp and clone calling in MiXCR, and kept productive beta chains. Each entry is one CDR3 protein sequence, shown with its most common DNA and genes. This sample gives about 1.8 million distinct CDR3 sequences in total; about 49% of them show up just once. The ten most abundant clones make up 2% to 2.5% of the sample. Sequenced sample: blood. The receptor set was obtained from a woman aged 40 to 50 in good health.

The gene calls are TRBV29-1 and TRBJ2-7; 7 bases match TRBD1. Germline CDR1 and CDR2: SQVTM and ANQGSEA. The junction had 9 bases not matched to a gene; V was cut back by 7 bases and J by 3 bases. CDR3 size: 13 residues. This CDR3 reads CSALDRTLYEQYF. Written as DNA, the CDR3 is TGCAGCGCCCTGGACAGGACCCTCTACGAGCAGTACTTC.

The chain couples TRBV25-1 to TRBJ2-5; D might be TRBD1 or TRBD2, each matching 6 bases. The assigned J gene may be wrong: the sequence end matches TRBJ2-7 better. Germline values: CDR1 MGHDK, CDR2 SYGVNS. CDR3 size: 14 residues. The CDR3 DNA sequence: TGTGCCAGCAGTGACGGAGGGGGGTCCCACGAGCAGTACTTC. It encodes CASSDGGGSHEQYF.